This TCR beta chain was captured in a study of tumor and adjacent non-tumor tissue in lung cancer. Across the whole study: The cohort had about 12 adenocarcinoma, a couple of squamous cell and 1 small cell patients. Samples averaged around 4.2 million productive TCRbeta reads each. General study results and limits: TCR diversity was significantly greater in tumor than normal lung tissue. Patients with more diverse tumor TCRs had worse survival.

This clonotype came up many times. No antigen is known for it. The library came from three nested PCR rounds adapted from ARM-PCR protocols. TCRdb reprocessed the multiplex PCR reads with MiXCR, giving one entry per CDR3 protein. The sample carries tens of thousands of distinct CDR3 sequences, 60% to 70% recorded once. RNA was extracted from bulk tissue without any cell sorting. The normal lung tissue was taken more than 3 cm from the tumor edge. The receptor was isolated from a woman aged 40 to 50 with non-small cell lung cancer. What was sequenced was distant non-tumor lung tissue.

The CDR3 coding sequence is TGTGCCAGCAGCGGAACAGGGGGGACTGAAGCTTTCTTT. Its translation is CASSGTGGTEAFF. The chain links TRBV9 to TRBJ1-1, with TRBD1 matching 8 bases. This CDR3 comprises 13 residues. Germline loops: CDR1 SGDLS, CDR2 YYNGEE. The ends lost 3 bases at V and 5 bases at J; junction bases unmatched: 3.